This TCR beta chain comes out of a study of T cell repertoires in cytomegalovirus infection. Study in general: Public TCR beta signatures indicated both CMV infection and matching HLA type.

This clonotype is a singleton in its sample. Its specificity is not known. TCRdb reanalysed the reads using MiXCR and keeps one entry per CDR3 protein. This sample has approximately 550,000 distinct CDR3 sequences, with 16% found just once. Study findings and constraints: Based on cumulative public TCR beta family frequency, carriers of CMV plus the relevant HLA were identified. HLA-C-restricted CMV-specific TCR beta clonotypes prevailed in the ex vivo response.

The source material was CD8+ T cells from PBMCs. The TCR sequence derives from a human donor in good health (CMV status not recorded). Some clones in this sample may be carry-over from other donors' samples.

The CDR3 region has the DNA TGTGCCAGCAGACCCGGACTAGCGGACTCCAATGAGCAGTTCTTC. It translates to CASRPGLADSNEQFF. V gene TRBV27 combines with J gene TRBJ2-1, with TRBD2 matching 10 bases. CDR1 MNHEY and CDR2 SMNVEV come from the germline V gene (reference sequence). This CDR3 comprises 15 residues. The J segment lost 6 bases and the V segment lost 6 bases, leaving 8 bases of the junction unmatched.